This T cell receptor beta chain was sequenced during a study of T cell changes during pregnancy in multiple sclerosis. This clone was detected only a few times. From germline, CDR1 is LGHNT and CDR2 FRNRAP. The trim removed 8 bases at V and 10 bases at J, leaving 9 bases unmatched. The CDR3 sequence is 14 residues long. Produced via immunoSEQ multiplex PCR; TCRdb's table is partial and in-frame only. The table records tens of thousands of clones, 90% of them present only once. The V call is TRBV12-5, the J call TRBJ2-1, with 12 bases that match TRBD2. This clonotype was obtained from a female donor in good health, enrolled as a control in a pregnancy study. Sequencing used peripheral blood, obtained in the first trimester of pregnancy. CDR3 DNA sequence: TGTGCTAGTCTCCATACTAGCGGGGGGCCCGAGCAGTTCTTC. Amino acid sequence: CASLHTSGGPEQFF.